This T cell receptor beta chain was found in a study of tumor-infiltrating lymphocytes in primary liver carcinoma. cDNA specific to TCR beta was made from approximately 0.55 ug of total RNA, with a constant-region primer employed for priming. Slightly modified ARM-PCR with three nested multiplex PCR rounds yielded TCR beta libraries. With TRBV1-TRBV30 forward primers and a C-beta reverse primer, the first two PCR rounds were run for approximately 10 cycles each. TCRdb reprocessed the multiplex PCR reads via MiXCR and lists one record per CDR3 protein. The data hold about 320,000 distinct CDR3 sequences, with about 60% observed a single time. With regard to this clonotype: This may stem from a read error, because a much larger clone lies one nucleotide away.

Both blood RNA, taken from unsorted whole blood, and germline DNA were extracted. Germline V gene sequence: CDR1 LGHNT, CDR2 FRNRAP. The CDR3 contains 14 residues. V shed 6 bases and J 5 bases; nucleotides not matched to a gene: 8. The clonotype originates from a man in his forties with primary liver carcinoma and hepatitis B virus infection. The sample taken for sequencing was peripheral blood. The chain has TRBV12-5 and TRBJ2-3; 7 nucleotides match TRBD2. In nucleotides, the CDR3 is TGTGCTAGTGGCCCCAGCGGGAATGGAGATACGCAGTATTTT. Translating it yields CASGPSGNGDTQYF. The variable domain in full, with the rest retrieved from reference TRBV12-5 and TRBJ2-3, is DARVTQTPRHKVTEMGQEVTMRCQPILGHNTVFWYRQTMMQGLELLAYFRNRAPLDDSGMPKDRFSAEMPDATLATLKIQPSEPRDSAVYFCASGPSGNGDTQYFGPGTRLTVL.